These T cell receptor beta chains were read from a single sample in a study of blood T cells in healthy people across ages. TCRdb used MiXCR to reprocess the 5' RACE reads, holding one entry per CDR3 protein. The profile shows over 550,000 distinct CDR3 sequences, 25% to 35% of them singletons. The sample consisted of blood. The receptors were gathered from a woman of 80 years or more in good health. CDR3s leave out the opening cysteine and the closing phenylalanine or tryptophan. D genes are given only for firm matches. Size values are once, few and many counts, or a class for expanded clones, and some rows have none.

v_call	j_call	clone_size	d_call	cdr3_aa
TRBV5-5	NA	NA	TRBD1	ASSLAPTGSGETQY
TRBV7-2	TRBJ2-1	many	NA	ASSPRRAGAYNEQF
TRBV5-1	TRBJ2-1	NA	TRBD2	ASSLGSGRANERF
TRBV29-1	TRBJ1-2	NA	TRBD1	SVPGQTARGYT
TRBV27	TRBJ1-5	NA	NA	ASAYRGDGRPQH
TRBV5-1	TRBJ2-5	many	TRBD1	ASSFGDRSQETQY
TRBV20-1	TRBJ2-1	NA	TRBD2	SARDSGGTNEQF
TRBV13	TRBJ1-1	few	NA	ASSQRRTNTEAF
TRBV20-1	TRBJ2-3	NA	TRBD2	SARDQKGGLATDTQY
TRBV20-1	TRBJ1-2	NA	NA	SAREEVGAGDGYT
TRBV27	TRBJ1-2	NA	NA	ASSLSRRGSGYT
TRBV5-1	TRBJ1-2	many	NA	ASSLVIAGGDGYT
TRBV11-2	TRBJ2-4	NA	TRBD1	ASSLVRGQEAQY
TRBV4-2	TRBJ2-4	many	NA	ASSQVEQGLAKNIQY
TRBV5-6	TRBJ2-5	NA	TRBD1	ASSLGEGQGIETQY
TRBV7-2	TRBJ2-7	many	NA	ASTMGSGNYEQY
TRBV7-8	TRBJ1-4	few	TRBD1	ASSHLRQGGEKLF
TRBV4-2	TRBJ2-7	NA	NA	ASSQPPSYEQY
TRBV7-2	TRBJ2-7	few	TRBD1	ASSADRGFYEQY
TRBV4-2	TRBJ2-7	NA	NA	ASSQDPGRHEQY
TRBV29-1	TRBJ2-1	many	TRBD1	SVPRDSRIYNEQF
TRBV6-2/TRBV6-3	TRBJ2-2	NA	NA	TSSSPAGASTGELF
TRBV10-2	TRBJ2-7	many	NA	ASSEEESYEQY
TRBV6-5	TRBJ2-7	NA	TRBD2	ASSYRLGASGGSPSSYEQY
TRBV5-1	TRBJ2-1	NA	NA	ASSLWEGTHEQF
TRBV5-1	TRBJ1-2	many	TRBD1	ASSLASGTGHGYT